This T cell receptor (beta chain) was recorded in a study of beta chain features in type 1 diabetes. Study-wide results and limits: The study found moderately but significantly shorter TCRB CDR3s in all four CD4+ subsets of Type 1 diabetes patients. Equally in patients and controls, PCR might preferentially amplify shorter templates. HLA influence on TCRB rearrangement stayed unresolved here.

Expressed TCRB transcripts got sequenced, as all isolated RNA was reverse transcribed. Only in-frame clones appear in the TCRdb table, and some are missing; sequencing was by immunoSEQ multiplex PCR. There are roughly 14,000 clones in the sample; 55% to 75% occur only once, and 2.5% lies in the top ten. With 8 bases clipped from V and 5 bases from J, the junction kept 7 bases outside the gene matches. The CDR3 loop spans 14 amino acids. From germline, CDR1 is SNHLY and CDR2 FYNNEI. Sorting based on CD45RO/CCR7/CD25/CD127/CD95/CD27 separated CD4+ naive, central memory, regulatory and stem cell-like memory cells. Comments on this clone: No antigen is known for it.

The sequence derives from a man aged 30-40 years with type 1 diabetes. This chain uses TRBV2 with TRBJ2-3; TRBD1 aligns across 10 bases. Sequenced: Tregs from blood. The CDR3 coding sequence is TGTGCCAGCGGCTCCGGGACAGGGGAAGATACGCAGTATTTT. Amino acid sequence: CASGSGTGEDTQYF. Drawing the rest from reference TRBV2 and TRBJ2-3, the complete variable domain is EPEVTQTPSHQVTQMGQEVILRCVPISNHLYFYWYRQILGQKVEFLVSFYNNEISEKSEIFDDQFSVERPDGSNFTLKIRSTKLEDSAMYFCASGSGTGEDTQYFGPGTRLTVL.